Listed below are T cell receptor beta chains from one sample, sequenced in a study of blood T cell repertoires in COVID-19. TCRdb keeps only in-frame clones here, not all; method: immunoSEQ multiplex PCR. The table lists approximately 28,000 clones, 65% to 85% of them singletons. Sequenced sample: peripheral blood. All receptors come from a woman aged 55-70 years with acute or convalescent COVID-19. Each CDR3 is given with its conserved first and last residue. D genes are given only for firm matches. A clone size is listed for some rows: how often the clone was seen (once, few, many), or a class if it is expanded.

>TRBJ1-2|NA|TRBV5-1|NA
CASNLNPANYGYTF
TGCGCCAGCAATCTAAACCCCGCTAACTATGGCTACACCTTC
>TRBJ2-7|NA|TRBV3-1/TRBV3-2|NA
CASSQGEVGQYF
TGTGCCAGCAGCCAAGGAGAGGTGGGGCAGTACTTC
>TRBJ2-1|NA|TRBV5-5|TRBD1
CASSLGRGHNEQFF
TGTGCCAGCAGCTTAGGTAGGGGGCACAATGAGCAGTTCTTC
>TRBJ2-7|NA|TRBV10-2|NA
CASSEKGIGYEQYF
TGCGCCAGCAGTGAGAAGGGGATCGGCTACGAGCAGTACTTC
>TRBJ1-6|NA|TRBV2|NA
CASSEASKNSPLHF
TGTGCCAGCAGTGAGGCCTCAAAAAATTCACCCCTCCACTTT
>TRBJ2-6|NA|TRBV4-2|NA
CASSLTGSGANVLTF
TGTGCCAGCAGCCTAACAGGCTCTGGGGCCAACGTCCTGACTTTC
>TRBJ2-7|NA|TRBV10-3|TRBD1
CAISQPGQAYEQYF
TGTGCCATCAGTCAGCCGGGACAGGCCTACGAGCAGTACTTC
>TRBJ2-6|NA|TRBV19|TRBD1
CASSLAGTGLTGANVLTF
TGTGCCAGTAGTCTGGCCGGGACAGGGTTGACTGGGGCCAACGTCCTGACTTTC
>TRBJ2-2|NA|TRBV28|TRBD1
CASSLWAGTGTGELFF
TGTGCCAGCAGTTTGTGGGCCGGGACAGGGACCGGGGAGCTGTTTTTT
>TRBJ2-2|NA|TRBV6-5|NA
CASSYRRRSNTGELFF
TGTGCCAGCAGTTATCGTAGGAGATCGAACACCGGGGAGCTGTTTTTT
>TRBJ1-2|NA|TRBV27|TRBD1
CASSLAGQGLYGYTF
TGTGCCAGCAGTTTAGCTGGACAGGGGTTATATGGCTACACCTTC
>TRBJ2-1|NA|TRBV28|TRBD2
CASASGGRGEQFF
TGTGCCAGCGCTAGCGGGGGGCGGGGTGAGCAGTTCTTC
>TRBJ1-2|NA|TRBV3-1/TRBV3-2|NA
CASSRGYGYTF
TGTGCCAGCTCGCGGGGCTATGGCTACACCTTC
>TRBJ2-1|NA|TRBV5-1|TRBD2
CASSFSRLAGGPYNEQFF
TGCGCCAGCAGCTTCTCAAGACTAGCGGGGGGGCCATACAATGAGCAGTTCTTC
>TRBJ1-1|NA|TRBV7-2|NA
CASSLKRGTEAFF
TGTGCCAGCAGCTTAAAAAGGGGCACTGAAGCTTTCTTT
>TRBJ2-7|NA|TRBV5-6|NA
CASSLAPAGVTEQYF
TGTGCCAGCAGCTTGGCCCCGGCAGGGGTCACCGAGCAGTACTTC
>TRBJ1-1|NA|TRBV14|NA
CASSQTRNTEAFF
TGTGCCAGCAGCCAAACAAGGAACACTGAAGCTTTCTTT
>TRBJ2-5|NA|TRBV5-5|NA
CASSYYPVVETQYF
TGTGCCAGCAGCTACTATCCAGTCGTGGAGACCCAGTACTTC
>TRBJ1-1|NA|TRBV20-1|NA
CSAGMGGIAFF
TGCAGTGCTGGGATGGGGGGGATAGCTTTCTTT
>TRBJ1-3|NA|TRBV29-1|NA
CSVEGGLGGNTIYF
TGCAGCGTTGAAGGGGGCTTGGGGGGAAACACCATATATTTT
>TRBJ1-3|NA|TRBV5-6|NA
CASSRGSSGNTIYF
TGTGCCAGCAGCCGGGGGAGCTCTGGAAACACCATATATTTT
>TRBJ1-2|NA|TRBV6-4|NA
CATPPRGYTF
TGTGCCACCCCCCCCAGAGGCTACACCTTC
>TRBJ2-7|NA|TRBV7-6|NA
CASSLHLAGGSTSYEQYF
TGTGCCAGCAGCTTACACTTAGCCGGGGGTTCGACCAGCTACGAGCAGTACTTC
>TRBJ2-7|NA|TRBV6-1|TRBD1
CASSEAPGGSRRSYEQYF
TGTGCCAGCAGTGAAGCGCCAGGGGGTAGCCGTAGGTCCTACGAGCAGTACTTC
>TRBJ2-7|NA|TRBV11-2|NA
CASSLVLFTENSYEQYF
TGTGCCAGCAGCTTAGTCCTTTTTACAGAAAACTCCTACGAGCAGTACTTC
>TRBJ1-4|NA|TRBV19|TRBD1
CASSQGATNEKLFF
TGTGCCAGTAGTCAGGGGGCAACTAATGAAAAACTGTTTTTT
>TRBJ2-7|NA|TRBV24-1|TRBD1
CAPEDRAPYEQYF
TGTGCCCCCGAGGACAGGGCCCCCTACGAGCAGTACTTC
>TRBJ2-3|few|TRBV24-1|NA
CATRGTSSTDTQYF
TGTGCCACAAGGGGCACCTCTAGCACAGATACGCAGTATTTT
>TRBJ2-6|NA|TRBV6-5|NA
CASSSHRAGANVLTF
TGTGCCAGCAGTTCTCATCGGGCTGGGGCCAACGTCCTGACTTTC
>TRBJ1-2|NA|TRBV7-8|NA
CASSLAEQALYGYTF
TGTGCCAGCAGCTTAGCGGAACAGGCCCTCTATGGCTACACCTTC
>TRBJ2-7|NA|TRBV7-2|TRBD2
CASSLGGTSAYEQYF
TGTGCCAGCAGCTTAGGTGGGACTAGTGCCTACGAGCAGTACTTC
>TRBJ1-1|NA|TRBV6-5|NA
CASSIRGAEEAFF
TGTGCCAGCAGCATCCGGGGAGCCGAAGAAGCTTTCTTT
>TRBJ1-2|few|TRBV3-1/TRBV3-2|NA
CASSQTNVQGYGYTF
TGTGCCAGCAGCCAGACCAACGTACAGGGTTATGGCTACACCTTC
>TRBJ1-2|NA|TRBV7-2|TRBD1
CASSPGTGILFGGYTF
TGTGCCAGCAGTCCCGGGACAGGGATCCTTTTTGGAGGCTACACCTTC
>TRBJ2-3|NA|TRBV5-4|TRBD2
CASSTQRGGSDTQYF
TGTGCCAGCAGTACCCAGCGGGGGGGGTCAGATACGCAGTATTTT
>TRBJ1-1|NA|TRBV24-1|NA
CATSENRNTEAFF
TGTGCCACCAGTGAGAACAGGAACACTGAAGCTTTCTTT
>TRBJ1-5|NA|TRBV30|NA
CAWREDSHQPQHF
TGTGCCTGGAGAGAGGACAGCCATCAGCCCCAGCATTTT
>TRBJ1-1|NA|TRBV25-1|TRBD1
CASSRGFRGSQAFF
TGTGCCAGCAGTCGGGGATTCAGGGGGTCCCAAGCTTTCTTT
>TRBJ2-7|NA|TRBV5-8|NA
CASSFRYEQYF
TGTGCCAGCAGCTTCAGGTACGAGCAGTACTTC
>TRBJ1-1|NA|TRBV7-9|NA
CASSFYTEAFF
TGTGCCAGCAGCTTCTACACTGAAGCTTTCTTT
>TRBJ2-7|once|TRBV28|TRBD1
CASSLRTGGISYEQYF
TGTGCCAGCAGTTTAAGGACAGGGGGAATTTCCTACGAGCAGTACTTC
>TRBJ1-1|few|TRBV21-1|NA
CASTVYPLRDMNTEAFF
TGTGCCAGCACCGTCTACCCACTCAGGGATATGAACACTGAAGCTTTCTTT
>TRBJ2-7|few|TRBV27|NA
CASSFQGPYEQYF
TGTGCCAGCAGTTTCCAGGGTCCATACGAGCAGTACTTC
>TRBJ1-6|NA|TRBV12-3/TRBV12-4|NA
CASSRSYNSPLHF
TGTGCCAGCAGCCGCTCCTATAATTCACCCCTCCACTTT
>TRBJ2-4|NA|TRBV19|TRBD1
CASSIGRGTGADIQYF
TGTGCCAGTAGTATCGGTCGCGGGACAGGCGCAGACATTCAGTACTTC